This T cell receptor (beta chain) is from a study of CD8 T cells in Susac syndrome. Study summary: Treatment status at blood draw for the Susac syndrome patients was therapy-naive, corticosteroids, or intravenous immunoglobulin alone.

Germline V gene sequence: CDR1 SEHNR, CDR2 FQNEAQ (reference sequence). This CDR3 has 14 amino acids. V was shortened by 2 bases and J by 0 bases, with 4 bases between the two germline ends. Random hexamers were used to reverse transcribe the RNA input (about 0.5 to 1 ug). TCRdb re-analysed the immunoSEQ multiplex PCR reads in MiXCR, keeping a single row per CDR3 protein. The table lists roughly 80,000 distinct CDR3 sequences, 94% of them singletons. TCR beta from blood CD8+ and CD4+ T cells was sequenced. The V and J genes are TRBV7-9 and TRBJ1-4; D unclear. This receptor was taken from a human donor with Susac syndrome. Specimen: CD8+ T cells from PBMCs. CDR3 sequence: CASSLLSTNEKLFF. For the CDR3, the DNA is TGTGCCAGCAGCTTACTCTCAACTAATGAAAAACTGTTTTTT.